One sample yielded the 30 T cell receptor beta chains listed below, sequenced in a study of cytomegalovirus exposure and HLA in healthy donors. Vbeta (60) and Jbeta (13) primers were used in the PCR. Produced via immunoSEQ multiplex PCR; TCRdb's table is partial and in-frame only. The sample yields about 130,000 clones, around 83% seen once. Sequences were obtained from PBMCs. The receptors were gathered from a woman under 40 in good health and CMV-seropositive.

This sequence joins TRBV5-1 and TRBJ2-5, with no clear D. The CDR3 extends over 13 amino acids. V was pared by 0 bases and J by 5 bases, with 8 bases between. Germline V gives CDR1 SGHRS, CDR2 YFSETQ. The DNA of the CDR3 is TGCGCCAGCAGCTTGGCCGTGGAGGAGACCCAGTACTTC. Protein product: CASSLAVEETQYF. The full variable domain, its missing parts supplied by reference TRBV5-1 and TRBJ2-5, is KAGVTQTPRYLIKTRGQQVTLSCSPISGHRSVSWYQQTPGQGLQFLFEYFSETQRNKGNFPGRFSGRQFSNSRSEMNVSTLELGDSALYLCASSLAVEETQYFGPGTRLLVL.

The genes are TRBV7-9 and TRBJ2-1, with TRBD2 identical over 8 bases. The CDR3 extends over 18 amino acids. V shed 6 bases, J shed 9 bases, and the junction held 22 bases outside the gene matches. Germline V lookup: CDR1 SEHNR, CDR2 FQNEAQ (reference sequence). This CDR3 is CASSSNSAAAAGASEQFF. CDR3 DNA: TGTGCCAGCAGTTCCAACTCCGCGGCGGCAGCGGGGGCTAGTGAGCAGTTCTTC.

The chain carries TRBV5-1 and TRBJ2-3; 10 bases align to TRBD2. Germline V gene lookup returns CDR1 SGHRS and CDR2 YFSETQ. This CDR3 has 15 amino acids. J gave up 0 bases and V 3 bases, and 1 base lay outside the gene matches. CDR3 loop: CASSSSGGSTDTQYF. The CDR3 nucleotides are TGCGCCAGCAGCTCTAGCGGGGGTAGCACAGATACGCAGTATTTT. Looking up the rest from reference TRBV5-1 and TRBJ2-3 gives the full variable domain: KAGVTQTPRYLIKTRGQQVTLSCSPISGHRSVSWYQQTPGQGLQFLFEYFSETQRNKGNFPGRFSGRQFSNSRSEMNVSTLELGDSALYLCASSSSGGSTDTQYFGPGTRLTVL.

The chain combines TRBV18 with TRBJ1-5, with D unresolved. The CDR3 extends over 17 amino acids. The V end lost 3 bases, the J end lost 2 bases, and 17 bases lay between the germline ends. CDR1 KGHSH and CDR2 LQKENI come from the germline V gene. The CDR3 DNA reads as TGTGCCAGCTCACCCCTGGAGAGAGGGAATGGCAATCAGCCCCAGCATTTT. Its translation is CASSPLERGNGNQPQHF.

This chain uses TRBV4-2 with TRBJ1-2, with D maybe TRBD1 (5 bases). Trimming shortened V by 4 bases and J by 3 bases, and 18 bases separated the two germline ends. CDR1 is LGHNA and CDR2 is YNFKEQ in the germline V gene. The CDR3 is 16 residues long. CDR3 bases: TGTGCCAGCAGCCCCGAACTACAGGCACCATACTATGGCTACACCTTC. This gives the protein CASSPELQAPYYGYTF.

The V and J genes are TRBV19 and TRBJ1-3, with D perhaps TRBD1 (6 bases). The germline V and J ends were trimmed by 5 bases and 7 bases, with 12 bases remaining between them. Germline V gene sequence: CDR1 LNHDA, CDR2 SQIVND (reference sequence). The CDR3 has 13 amino acids. The CDR3 DNA is TGTGCCAGTAGTGTCAGCCAGGGGAACACCATATATTTT. This sequence encodes CASSVSQGNTIYF.

This sequence joins TRBV5-1 and TRBJ2-1; a possible D gene is TRBD2 (8 bases). The V end was cut by 4 bases, the J end by 4 bases, with 21 bases between. The CDR3 spans 17 residues. The germline CDR1 and CDR2 sequences are SGHRS and YFSETQ. The CDR3 spells CASSPRGRTSLYNEQFF. The CDR3 DNA reads as TGCGCCAGCAGCCCCAGGGGGAGGACTAGCCTTTACAATGAGCAGTTCTTC. The complete variable domain, with remaining parts taken from reference TRBV5-1 and TRBJ2-1, reads KAGVTQTPRYLIKTRGQQVTLSCSPISGHRSVSWYQQTPGQGLQFLFEYFSETQRNKGNFPGRFSGRQFSNSRSEMNVSTLELGDSALYLCASSPRGRTSLYNEQFFGPGTRLTVL.

The V gene is TRBV6-1, the J gene TRBJ1-2, with a tentative D call TRBD1 (6 bases). The V and J ends lost 2 bases and 5 bases respectively, with 12 bases between them. The CDR3 has 14 amino acids. The germline gives CDR1 MNHNS, CDR2 SASEGT. CDR3 region: CASSEQGQPYGYTF. As DNA, the CDR3 is TGTGCCAGCAGTGAACAGGGGCAGCCTTATGGCTACACCTTC.

This clone was detected once. The V and J genes are TRBV27 and TRBJ2-3; possible D gene TRBD1, 6 bases. The CDR3 consists of 15 residues. V shed 4 bases and J shed 1 base, with 12 bases lying between them. The germline V gene encodes CDR1 MNHEY and CDR2 SMNVEV (reference sequence). The DNA of the CDR3 is TGTGCCAGCAGTTCCTGGACAGTCGGCACAGATACGCAGTATTTT. Protein: CASSSWTVGTDTQYF.

The chain carries TRBV5-1 and TRBJ2-7; TRBD2 agrees at 11 bases. Germline V CDR1 and CDR2: SGHRS, YFSETQ. This CDR3 is 15 amino acids long. After removal of 2 bases from V and 4 bases from J, the junction contained 5 bases not matched to a gene. The CDR3 coding sequence is TGCGCCAGCAGCTTATCCGGGACTAGCGGATACGAGCAGTACTTC. Translated, it gives CASSLSGTSGYEQYF.

The chain uses TRBV5-1 and TRBJ2-1, with 8 bases identical to TRBD2. The junction had 3 bases not matched to a gene; V was cut back by 1 base and J by 6 bases. The CDR3 runs 14 residues. Germline V gene sequence: CDR1 SGHRS, CDR2 YFSETQ. CDR3 nucleotide sequence: TGCGCCAGCAGCTTGACTAGCGGAGGCAATGAGCAGTTCTTC. Amino acid sequence: CASSLTSGGNEQFF.

The CDR3 reads CASGPWGGVGTEAFF. The CDR3 DNA follows: TGTGCCAGCGGGCCTTGGGGGGGCGTAGGGACTGAAGCTTTCTTT. The J gene is TRBJ1-1, the V gene TRBV25-1; the D gene is possibly TRBD1 (6 bases). V lost 8 bases, J lost 5 bases, and 21 bases lay in between. The germline CDR1 and CDR2 sequences are MGHDK and SYGVNS. The CDR3 spans 15 residues.

The genes are TRBV5-1 and TRBJ1-6; 8 positions agree with TRBD1. This CDR3 has 15 residues. CDR1 and CDR2 from the germline V gene are SGHRS and YFSETQ. V lost 3 bases, J lost 6 bases, and 5 bases stayed unmatched. The CDR3 bases are TGCGCCAGCAGCTCAGACAGGGGCGGTAATTCACCCCTCCACTTT. Its protein product is CASSSDRGGNSPLHF. Based on the CDR3 plus reference TRBV5-1 and TRBJ1-6, the full variable domain is KAGVTQTPRYLIKTRGQQVTLSCSPISGHRSVSWYQQTPGQGLQFLFEYFSETQRNKGNFPGRFSGRQFSNSRSEMNVSTLELGDSALYLCASSSDRGGNSPLHFGNGTRLTVT.

V and J are TRBV5-1 and TRBJ1-1, with 8 bases fitting TRBD1. Germline V gene data show CDR1 as SGHRS and CDR2 as YFSETQ. After removal of 1 base from V and 6 bases from J, the junction contained 8 bases not matched to a gene. CDR3 size: 15 residues. CDR3 sequence: CASSLSSGGVSEAFF. The DNA for the CDR3 is TGCGCCAGCAGCTTGTCTTCAGGGGGCGTCTCTGAAGCTTTCTTT.

This clone has a handful of counts. The chain couples TRBV6-1 to TRBJ1-4, with 9 bases fitting TRBD1. CDR1 and CDR2 from the germline V gene are MNHNS and SASEGT. V shed 4 bases, J shed 1 base, and the junction held 4 bases outside the gene matches. This CDR3 contains 16 residues. For the CDR3, the DNA is TGTGCCAGCAGTGGCAACAGGGGGCTAACTAATGAAAAACTGTTTTTT. Its translation: CASSGNRGLTNEKLFF.

This sequence joins TRBV19 and TRBJ2-5; perhaps TRBD1 as D (6 bases). The germline V gene has CDR1 LNHDA and CDR2 SQIVND (reference sequence). The CDR3 spans 14 residues. V was pared by 4 bases and J by 7 bases, with 16 bases between. CDR3 in amino acids: CASSNIDPGATQYF. In DNA, the CDR3 is TGTGCCAGTAGTAATATTGACCCAGGGGCGACCCAGTACTTC.

The chain couples TRBV9 to TRBJ2-7; maybe TRBD2 (5 bases). The germline CDR1 and CDR2 sequences are SGDLS and YYNGEE. V was clipped by 3 bases and J by 5 bases, with 18 bases between them. The CDR3 extends over 15 amino acids. CDR3 coding DNA: TGTGCCAGCAGCGCTTCCGGACTCCTTGGGGACGAGCAGTACTTC. Protein sequence: CASSASGLLGDEQYF. Supplemented by reference TRBV9 and TRBJ2-7, the full variable domain reads DSGVTQTPKHLITATGQRVTLRCSPRSGDLSVYWYQQSLDQGLQFLIQYYNGEERAKGNILERFSAQQFPDLHSELNLSSLELGDSALYFCASSASGLLGDEQYFGPGTRLTVT.

This clone was observed a handful of times. The DNA for the CDR3 is TGTGCCAGCAGCGTAGCCCCTCAGGGGAACACTGAAGCTTTCTTT. This gives the protein CASSVAPQGNTEAFF. The genes are TRBV9 and TRBJ1-1, with a weak D call TRBD1 (5 bases). This CDR3 is 15 amino acids long. Germline loops: CDR1 SGDLS, CDR2 YYNGEE. Trimming left V 0 bases short and J 1 base short, with 10 bases between.

The rearrangement uses TRBV28 and TRBJ2-2; 7 bases fit TRBD2. J was trimmed by 7 bases and V by 0 bases; bases with no gene match: 8. Germline lookup yields CDR1 MDHEN and CDR2 SYDVKM. This CDR3 region has 16 residues. The CDR3, as DNA: TGTGCCAGCAGTTTATGGGGTCGGGGGGAAAACGGGGAGCTGTTTTTT. Translated: CASSLWGRGENGELFF.

The chain combines TRBV23-1 with TRBJ2-1; D is possibly TRBD2 (6 bases). TRBV23-1 is reported as an ORF; its role is uncertain. The CDR3 extends over 21 amino acids. The V end was cut by 3 bases, the J end by 3 bases, with 30 bases between. CDR3 in DNA: TGCGCCAGCAGTCAGAAGTGGCGACAGATAAGTCGGAGGGGCATCTACAATGAGCAGTTCTTC. Translating it yields CASSQKWRQISRRGIYNEQFF.

The V call is TRBV4-1, the J call TRBJ1-1; 7 nucleotides match TRBD1. V trimming: 3 bases; J trimming: 0 bases; junction bases outside the gene matches: 4. Germline CDR1 and CDR2: MGHRA and YSYEKL. CDR3 size: 15 residues. CDR3 sequence reads: CASSHRQGMNTEAFF. CDR3 DNA: TGCGCCAGCAGCCACAGACAGGGAATGAACACTGAAGCTTTCTTT.

The chain carries TRBV4-1 and TRBJ1-1, with no clear D. Germline-derived CDR1 and CDR2 are MGHRA and YSYEKL. This CDR3 comprises 14 residues. Trimming removed 3 bases at V and 4 bases at J, with 12 bases between. The CDR3 region has the DNA TGCGCCAGCAGCCACCCCTTTACACCCACTGAAGCTTTCTTT. Amino acids: CASSHPFTPTEAFF.

The chain has TRBV6-1 and TRBJ2-2; 7 nucleotides align to TRBD2. Trimming at V came to 4 bases and at J to 3 bases, leaving 8 bases not matched to a gene. CDR3 length: 16 residues. Germline values: CDR1 MNHNS, CDR2 SASEGT. CDR3 in amino acids: CASSGSTSSHTGELFF. DNA for the CDR3: TGTGCCAGCAGTGGATCGACTAGCAGTCACACCGGGGAGCTGTTTTTT.

The J gene is TRBJ1-4, the V gene TRBV4-2; D is possibly TRBD1 (6 bases). From germline, CDR1 is LGHNA and CDR2 YNFKEQ. The CDR3 length is 15 residues. The V and J ends lost 0 bases and 8 bases respectively, with 13 bases between them. CDR3 region: CASSQDIRGWEKLFF. The DNA of the CDR3 is TGTGCCAGCAGCCAAGATATCAGGGGCTGGGAAAAACTGTTTTTT.

A word on this clone: The junction shows a germline mismatch at one end, possibly a read error. J is TRBJ2-7 and V is TRBV5-4, with 8 bases lining up with TRBD2. The germline V gene encodes CDR1 SGHNT and CDR2 YYREEE (reference sequence). This CDR3 has 15 amino acids. CDR3 nucleotides: TGTGCCAGCAGCTTGCCGCCGGGAGGGCCCAACGAGCAGCACTTC. Translated: CASSLPPGGPNEQHF.

The rearrangement uses TRBV5-1 and TRBJ2-5; tentatively, D is TRBD2 (5 bases). Between the trimmed V and J ends, which lost 3 bases and 5 bases, there was a span of 11 bases. The germline V gene encodes CDR1 SGHRS and CDR2 YFSETQ. This CDR3 region has 13 residues. CDR3: CASSYTSSETQYF. The CDR3 DNA reads as TGCGCCAGCAGCTATACTAGTTCTGAGACCCAGTACTTC.

The rearrangement uses TRBV10-1 and TRBJ2-7, with TRBD1 identical over 9 bases. Germline CDR1 and CDR2: WNHNN and SYGVQD (reference sequence). This CDR3 has 14 amino acids. V lost 5 bases, J lost 7 bases, and 9 bases stayed unmatched. CDR3 in amino acids: CASSHPDRGEEQYF. CDR3 nucleotide sequence: TGCGCCAGCAGTCACCCGGACAGGGGAGAAGAGCAGTACTTC.

J is TRBJ2-7 and V is TRBV28, with 12 bases identical to TRBD1. This CDR3 comprises 16 residues. Germline loops: CDR1 MDHEN, CDR2 SYDVKM. The V segment lost 1 base and the J segment 6 bases; nucleotides outside the gene matches: 7. The CDR3: CASSLYPGTGGSEQYF. The CDR3 bases are TGTGCCAGCAGTTTATACCCCGGGACAGGGGGCTCCGAGCAGTACTTC.

The chain has TRBV30 and TRBJ1-1; 8 bases map to TRBD1. The germline CDR1 and CDR2 sequences are GTSNPN and SVGIG (reference sequence). This CDR3 is 12 amino acids long. V was pared by 3 bases and J by 5 bases, with 2 bases of the junction left unmatched. DNA of the CDR3: TGTGCCTGGAGGGACAGGGTAACTGAAGCTTTCTTT. The encoded protein is CAWRDRVTEAFF.

The genes are TRBV5-6 and TRBJ2-2; a possible D gene is TRBD2 (6 bases). In germline, CDR1 is SGHDT, CDR2 YYEEEE. The V gene lost 0 bases and the J gene lost 1 base, with 10 bases spanning the gap. This CDR3 has 16 residues. CDR3 protein: CASSLASVLNTGELFF. For the CDR3, the DNA is TGTGCCAGCAGCTTGGCTAGCGTCTTGAACACCGGGGAGCTGTTTTTT.